This is a list of T cell receptor beta chains from one sample in a study of shared clonotypes between healthy human individuals. The table came from immunoSEQ multiplex PCR; TCRdb's copy has only in-frame clones and leaves some out. Of 900,000 to 1,200,000 clones listed, around 78% are singletons. The sample comprised memory CD4+ T cells from PBMCs. The receptors shown here come from a man aged 18 to 29 in good health. Some clones in this sample may be carry-over from other donors' samples. The CDR3 runs from the conserved cysteine through the conserved F or W. Rows give clone size only sometimes, using once, few, many, or a class for an expanded clone.

CDR3 protein: CASSPGVTDTQYF
J gene: TRBJ2-3
V gene: TRBV18
clone size: NA

CDR3 protein: CASSVGSRNQPQHF
J gene: TRBJ1-5
V gene: TRBV9
clone size: NA

CDR3 protein: CASSSGHSTDTQYF
J gene: TRBJ2-3
V gene: TRBV9
clone size: NA

CDR3 protein: CASSYSGRVQETQYF
J gene: TRBJ2-5
V gene: TRBV6-5
clone size: NA

CDR3 protein: CASSQDLADYSNQPQHF
J gene: TRBJ1-5
V gene: TRBV4-1
clone size: NA

CDR3 protein: CASSLTGSSYNSPLHF
J gene: TRBJ1-6
V gene: TRBV18
clone size: NA

CDR3 protein: CASSSSGTEGPEAFF
J gene: TRBJ1-1
V gene: TRBV6-5
clone size: NA

CDR3 protein: CASSSLDRGFEKLFF
J gene: TRBJ1-4
V gene: TRBV11-2
clone size: NA

CDR3 protein: CASSQPPGLASGAYNEQFF
J gene: TRBJ2-1
V gene: TRBV4-2
clone size: once

CDR3 protein: CASSELTVSGLFF
J gene: TRBJ1-4
V gene: TRBV6-1
clone size: many

CDR3 protein: CASSRGLAGGVEQYF
J gene: TRBJ2-7
V gene: TRBV4-1
clone size: NA

CDR3 protein: CASSLAGLSTDTQYF
J gene: TRBJ2-3
V gene: TRBV5-6
clone size: NA

CDR3 protein: CASSYRVSYEQYF
J gene: TRBJ2-7
V gene: TRBV7-9
clone size: NA

CDR3 protein: CASSSGENQPQHF
J gene: TRBJ1-5
V gene: TRBV5-1
clone size: NA

CDR3 protein: CASSMTRTGANVLTF
J gene: TRBJ2-6
V gene: TRBV19
clone size: NA

CDR3 protein: CASSLDGIPQHF
J gene: TRBJ1-5
V gene: TRBV5-1
clone size: NA

CDR3 protein: CASSLSRAYGYTF
J gene: TRBJ1-2
V gene: TRBV27
clone size: NA

CDR3 protein: CASRKLAGSNEQFF
J gene: TRBJ2-1
V gene: TRBV19
clone size: NA

CDR3 protein: CSVHPRLAGGLISSYNEQFF
J gene: TRBJ2-1
V gene: TRBV29-1
clone size: NA

CDR3 protein: CASSRGRSTDTQYF
J gene: TRBJ2-3
V gene: TRBV5-4
clone size: few

CDR3 protein: CASRRTGSEKLFF
J gene: TRBJ1-4
V gene: TRBV6-5
clone size: NA

CDR3 protein: CASSLDMSSPIYF
J gene: TRBJ1-3
V gene: TRBV7-6
clone size: NA

CDR3 protein: CAWRSEGRGAQHF
J gene: TRBJ1-5
V gene: TRBV30
clone size: NA

CDR3 protein: CASSFYTHQETQYF
J gene: TRBJ2-5
V gene: TRBV2
clone size: NA

CDR3 protein: CASSLTGSRDRDGYTF
J gene: TRBJ1-2
V gene: TRBV5-1
clone size: few

CDR3 protein: CASSVSRVGNTIYF
J gene: TRBJ1-3
V gene: TRBV9
clone size: NA

CDR3 protein: CASSSPSVSEYEQYF
J gene: TRBJ2-7
V gene: TRBV28
clone size: NA

CDR3 protein: CASSTSGQPYEQYF
J gene: TRBJ2-7
V gene: TRBV28
clone size: NA

CDR3 protein: CASSLVGQRFYGYTF
J gene: TRBJ1-2
V gene: TRBV5-4
clone size: NA

CDR3 protein: CASTLAGTSLPDTQYF
J gene: TRBJ2-3
V gene: TRBV7-3
clone size: once

CDR3 protein: CASSTYGAEYEKLFF
J gene: TRBJ1-4
V gene: TRBV7-9
clone size: once

CDR3 protein: CASSLGQGANYGYTF
J gene: TRBJ1-2
V gene: TRBV7-2
clone size: NA

CDR3 protein: CASSLDRQENTEAFF
J gene: TRBJ1-1
V gene: TRBV7-9
clone size: once

CDR3 protein: CSVSGTAVRPYEQYF
J gene: TRBJ2-7
V gene: TRBV29-1
clone size: NA

CDR3 protein: CASSLPLGPQRAFF
J gene: TRBJ1-1
V gene: TRBV28
clone size: few

CDR3 protein: CASSARLGDGYTF
J gene: TRBJ1-2
V gene: TRBV11-1
clone size: NA

CDR3 protein: CATSRTRGQGDMGYTF
J gene: TRBJ1-2
V gene: TRBV15
clone size: NA

CDR3 protein: CASSQGQGLSYGYTF
J gene: TRBJ1-2
V gene: TRBV7-8
clone size: NA

CDR3 protein: CASSSSGGPTDTQYF
J gene: TRBJ2-3
V gene: TRBV5-1
clone size: NA

CDR3 protein: CASSGVAETTYEQYF
J gene: TRBJ2-7
V gene: TRBV6-1
clone size: once

CDR3 protein: CASSRRGVLSNQPQHF
J gene: TRBJ1-5
V gene: TRBV5-6
clone size: many

CDR3 protein: CASRFGTGNTIYF
J gene: TRBJ1-3
V gene: TRBV6-6
clone size: once

CDR3 protein: CASGKAVQGGQYF
J gene: TRBJ2-5
V gene: TRBV6-1
clone size: NA

CDR3 protein: CASSVDLGLAGNDEQYF
J gene: TRBJ2-7
V gene: TRBV9
clone size: NA

CDR3 protein: CASSLRDSNTGELFF
J gene: TRBJ2-2
V gene: TRBV28
clone size: NA

CDR3 protein: CASSLDLADNEQFF
J gene: TRBJ2-1
V gene: TRBV7-9
clone size: NA

CDR3 protein: CASSLGGYLAETQYF
J gene: TRBJ2-5
V gene: TRBV27
clone size: few

CDR3 protein: CASSFPGQGSSYEQYF
J gene: TRBJ2-7
V gene: TRBV28
clone size: NA

CDR3 protein: CAWSRVSYNSPLHF
J gene: TRBJ1-6
V gene: TRBV30
clone size: NA

CDR3 protein: CASSLDPRYTEAFF
J gene: TRBJ1-1
V gene: TRBV11-2
clone size: NA

CDR3 protein: CASSLNSNQPQHF
J gene: TRBJ1-5
V gene: TRBV7-9
clone size: NA

CDR3 protein: CASSLNPGLDFYEQYF
J gene: TRBJ2-7
V gene: TRBV7-2
clone size: NA

CDR3 protein: CASSYGGSAYEQYF
J gene: TRBJ2-7
V gene: TRBV6-6
clone size: NA